The 32 T cell receptor beta chains presented below share a single source sample, sequenced in a study of T-cell reconstitution after alpha-beta-depleted transplantation in children. Library preparation (for TCRbeta) was performed with unique molecular identifiers. One entry per CDR3 protein results from TCRdb running MiXCR on the PCR reads. The sample records about 900,000 distinct CDR3 sequences, roughly 31% being singletons. The sequencing used PBMCs, mostly from graft donor cells, collected 360 days after TCRalphabeta/CD19-depleted stem cell transplant. All receptors derive from a boy in the first two years of life who had a stem cell transplant for SCID, so the T cells may come from the graft donor.

J is TRBJ1-1 and V is TRBV6-5; the D is unclear. The germline V gene encodes CDR1 MNHEY and CDR2 SVGAGI. V lost 1 base, J lost 4 bases, and 25 bases lay in between. The CDR3 runs 19 residues. In nucleotides, the CDR3 is TGTGCCAGCAGTTACTGGGTGGACGGGTTCCGTTTGCGTCCCACTGAAGCTTTCTTT. Translated, it gives CASSYWVDGFRLRPTEAFF.

The chain is built from TRBV10-3 and TRBJ1-2; D may be TRBD1 (6 bases). Trimming took off 4 bases at V and 6 bases at J, with 12 bases between the two ends. CDR3 length equals 13 residues. Germline values: CDR1 ENHRY, CDR2 SYGVKD. DNA of the CDR3: TGTGCCATCAGTGCTGTGGCAGGGGATGGCTACACCTTC. Residues: CAISAVAGDGYTF.

This clonotype has just a few counts. The genes are TRBV5-1 and TRBJ2-1; 11 bases match TRBD2. CDR1 SGHRS and CDR2 YFSETQ come from the germline V gene. The CDR3 totals 15 residues. V was pared by 2 bases and J by 5 bases, with 3 bases of the junction left unmatched. CDR3 sequence (DNA): TGCGCCAGCAGCTTCTTGACTAGCGGGAACAATGAGCAGTTCTTC. It is translated as CASSFLTSGNNEQFF.

This clonotype was counted a few times. This chain connects TRBV27 to TRBJ1-6; maybe TRBD1 (5 bases). This CDR3 spans 16 amino acids. The V end lost 0 bases, the J end lost 9 bases, and 15 bases lay between the germline ends. Looked up from germline, CDR1 is MNHEY and CDR2 is SMNVEV (reference sequence). DNA for the CDR3: TGTGCCAGCAGTTTATCTGGGGGGGTACGAAGTTCACCCCTCCACTTT. Amino acids: CASSLSGGVRSSPLHF.

This CDR3 reads CASSPRGGGLGEQFF. The CDR3 coding sequence is TGTGCCAGCAGCCCTAGGGGGGGCGGGTTAGGTGAGCAGTTCTTC. This chain links TRBV7-2 with TRBJ2-1; tentatively, D is TRBD2 (7 bases). The CDR3 has 15 residues. V was pared by 5 bases and J by 9 bases, with 20 bases between. The germline V gene encodes CDR1 SGHTA and CDR2 FQGNSA.

This clonotype was detected only a few times. J is TRBJ1-4 and V is TRBV5-8, with D unresolved. CDR1 is SGHTS and CDR2 is YDEGEE in the germline V gene. CDR3 length equals 14 residues. V was cut by 0 bases and J by 8 bases, with 11 bases left in between. CDR3 nucleotides: TGTGCCAGCAGCTTGGCCGCCAGGAACGAAAAACTGTTTTTT. Translated: CASSLAARNEKLFF. The full variable domain, with the rest looked up from reference TRBV5-8 and TRBJ1-4, is EAGVTQSPTHLIKTRGQQATLRCSPISGHTSVYWYQQALGLGLQFLLWYDEGEERNRGNFPPRFSGRQFPNYSSELNVNALELEDSALYLCASSLAARNEKLFFGSGTQLSVL.

This clonotype was observed many times. CDR3 sequence (DNA): TGCAGCGCCCTCCAAGAGACCCAGTACTTC. It translates to CSALQETQYF. This chain connects TRBV20-1 to TRBJ2-5; D unresolved. CDR3 length: 10 amino acids. Germline V gene lookup returns CDR1 DFQATT and CDR2 SNEGSKA (reference sequence).

There are a few counts of this clonotype. The chain has TRBV28 and TRBJ2-5; TRBD1 might be the D (5 bases). Germline loops: CDR1 MDHEN, CDR2 SYDVKM. The CDR3 consists of 15 residues. Between the trimmed V and J ends, which lost 3 bases and 1 base, there was a span of 12 bases. The CDR3 is CASSLDPGFQETQYF. The CDR3 DNA follows: TGTGCCAGCAGTTTGGACCCAGGGTTCCAAGAGACCCAGTACTTC.

Only a few counts were recorded for this clonotype. This chain links TRBV30 with TRBJ2-5; possibly TRBD2 for D (7 bases). The germline V and J ends were trimmed by 2 bases and 5 bases, with 18 bases remaining between them. Germline CDR1 GTSNPN, CDR2 SVGIG (reference sequence). This CDR3 spans 15 amino acids. The CDR3 loop is CAWSFERGRGETQYF. The CDR3 DNA follows: TGTGCCTGGAGTTTCGAGCGGGGAAGGGGGGAGACCCAGTACTTC. Based on the CDR3 plus reference TRBV30 and TRBJ2-5, the full variable domain is SQTIHQWPATLVQPVGSPLSLECTVEGTSNPNLYWYRQAAGRGLQLLFYSVGIGQISSEVPQNLSASRPQDRQFILSSKKLLLSDSGFYLCAWSFERGRGETQYFGPGTRLLVL.

This clonotype came up a few times. The chain employs TRBV18 and TRBJ2-4; D call uncertain. The CDR3 spans 12 residues. Between the trimmed V and J ends, which lost 1 base and 8 bases, there was a span of 6 bases. Germline CDR1 reads KGHSH; CDR2 reads LQKENI. CDR3 region: CASSPREDIQYF. Here the CDR3 DNA reads TGTGCCAGCTCACCACGGGAAGACATTCAGTACTTC.

CDR3 in amino acids: CASSQDLGLNTGELFF. CDR3 DNA: TGTGCCAGCAGCCAAGATCTGGGCCTGAACACCGGGGAGCTGTTTTTT. The chain joins TRBV3-1 to TRBJ2-2, with D hard to call. The CDR3 extends over 16 amino acids. Germline CDR1 is LGHDT and CDR2 is YNNKEL (reference sequence). V lost 0 bases, J lost 1 base, and 9 bases lay in between.

The J gene is TRBJ2-5, the V gene TRBV20-1; 7 bases line up with TRBD1. CDR1 DFQATT and CDR2 SNEGSKA come from the germline V gene (reference sequence). The CDR3 spans 15 residues. With V trimmed by 0 bases and J by 4 bases, 8 bases remained unmatched. CDR3 region: CSARDPGWTGETQYF. The CDR3 DNA is TGCAGTGCTAGAGATCCTGGCTGGACAGGAGAGACCCAGTACTTC.

The chain is built from TRBV15 and TRBJ1-1; D is ambiguous. CDR3 size: 14 residues. In germline, CDR1 is LNHNV, CDR2 YYDKDF (reference sequence). The V end lost 0 bases, the J end lost 2 bases, and 7 bases lay between the germline ends. CDR3 sequence: CATSRDKGNTEAFF. For the CDR3, the DNA is TGTGCCACCAGCAGAGATAAGGGAAACACTGAAGCTTTCTTT.

This clonotype was found once. J is TRBJ2-3 and V is TRBV2; the match to TRBD2 covers 12 bases. J gave up 0 bases and V 4 bases, and 8 bases lay outside the gene matches. CDR1 is SNHLY, CDR2 FYNNEI, per germline. This CDR3 spans 18 amino acids. This chain's CDR3 is CASSVETSGGYSTDTQYF. The CDR3 nucleotides are TGTGCCAGCAGTGTAGAGACTAGCGGGGGCTATAGCACAGATACGCAGTATTTT.

The chain combines TRBV2 with TRBJ2-5; 9 bases match TRBD1. Germline loops: CDR1 SNHLY, CDR2 FYNNEI. The CDR3 length is 15 residues. Trimming cost V 6 bases and J 4 bases; bases outside gene matches: 9. Here the CDR3 reads CASRGQGFGGETQYF. CDR3 DNA: TGTGCCAGCAGAGGACAGGGGTTTGGCGGAGAGACCCAGTACTTC.

This clonotype turned up a few times. The chain links TRBV5-1 to TRBJ2-2; 12 bases are a match to TRBD2. Looked up from germline, CDR1 is SGHRS and CDR2 is YFSETQ. Germline trimming cut 0 bases from V and 6 bases from J; bases unmatched to any gene: 3. The CDR3 runs 16 residues. CDR3 nucleotides: TGCGCCAGCAGCTTGGAGGCTAGCGGGAGGGCCGGGGAGCTGTTTTTT. It specifies CASSLEASGRAGELFF.

The chain is built from TRBV29-1 and TRBJ1-1; D remains unclear. The germline gives CDR1 SQVTM, CDR2 ANQGSEA. V was pared by 6 bases and J by 3 bases, with 11 bases between. This CDR3 region has 12 residues. The CDR3 reads CSVAQRDTEAFF. CDR3 nucleotides: TGCAGCGTGGCTCAGAGGGACACTGAAGCTTTCTTT.

The chain combines TRBV29-1 with TRBJ2-1, with D possibly TRBD1 on 5 matching bases. The length of the CDR3 is 13 residues. CDR1 SQVTM and CDR2 ANQGSEA come from the germline V gene. The V and J ends lost 5 bases and 4 bases respectively, with 12 bases between them. CDR3 nucleotides: TGCAGCGTTATACCCAGGGTATACAATGAGCAGTTCTTC. Translating it yields CSVIPRVYNEQFF.

The genes are TRBV6-2 or TRBV6-3 and TRBJ2-4; D is possibly TRBD1 or TRBD2 (5 bases each). The germline V gene encodes CDR1 MNHEY and CDR2 SVGEGT. The CDR3 has 20 residues. Trimming left V 0 bases short and J 0 bases short, with 21 bases between. CDR3 sequence reads: CASSYSGSPQGPTAKNIQYF. CDR3 sequence (DNA): TGTGCCAGCAGTTACTCTGGATCGCCCCAGGGACCCACAGCCAAAAACATTCAGTACTTC.

The chain joins TRBV12-3 or TRBV12-4 to TRBJ2-3; 12 positions match TRBD2. V gave up 6 bases and J gave up 0 bases; unmatched junction bases: 7. The CDR3 spans 17 residues. This CDR3 is CASSQSLAGGSTDTQYF. In DNA, the CDR3 is TGTGCCAGCAGCCAAAGCCTAGCGGGGGGGAGCACAGATACGCAGTATTTT.

This clonotype was counted between two and nine times. J is TRBJ2-7 and V is TRBV9; the match to TRBD2 covers 8 bases. The V gene's germline CDR1 is SGDLS and CDR2 YYNGEE. The CDR3 has 15 amino acids. V shed 2 bases and J 5 bases; nucleotides not matched to a gene: 9. The CDR3 is CASSVSGLALNEQYF. Written as DNA, the CDR3 is TGTGCCAGCAGCGTGTCCGGACTAGCTCTCAACGAGCAGTACTTC.

The CDR3 DNA reads TGTGCCAGCAGGCCTCATGTAAGCACAGATACGCAGTATTTT. As protein: CASRPHVSTDTQYF. The chain combines TRBV12-3 or TRBV12-4 with TRBJ2-3; D call uncertain. V was pared by 6 bases and J by 0 bases, with 10 bases between. The CDR3 extends over 14 amino acids.

This clonotype was detected a few times. The chain recombines TRBV20-1 with TRBJ2-5, with D possibly matching TRBD1 (6 bases). The germline gives CDR1 DFQATT, CDR2 SNEGSKA (reference sequence). The V end lost 0 bases, the J end lost 7 bases, and 12 bases lay between the germline ends. The CDR3 runs to 13 residues. CDR3 nucleotides: TGCAGTGCTAGAGAGGCAGGGGTTGGGACCCAGTACTTC. It is translated as CSAREAGVGTQYF.

The chain uses TRBV4-3 and TRBJ2-3, with D tentatively TRBD2 (6 bases). The CDR3 loop spans 17 amino acids. Trimming shortened V by 2 bases and J by 4 bases, and 19 bases separated the two germline ends. Germline CDR1 reads LGHNA; CDR2 reads YSLEER. Here the CDR3 DNA reads TGCGCCAGCAGCCAAACGACGACTAGGGGCGGCGCAGATACGCAGTATTTT. Protein sequence: CASSQTTTRGGADTQYF.

The chain couples TRBV7-3 to TRBJ2-5, with 15 positions matching TRBD2. The V gene's germline CDR1 is SGHTA and CDR2 FQGTGA. Germline trimming cut 5 bases from V and 5 bases from J; bases unmatched to any gene: 9. The CDR3 has 17 residues. DNA of the CDR3: TGTGCCAGCAGCCCGGGACTAGCGGGGGGACCGGGGGAGACCCAGTACTTC. Protein: CASSPGLAGGPGETQYF.

This clonotype was counted a few times. This chain uses TRBV6-2 or TRBV6-3 with TRBJ2-3; 8 bases fit TRBD2. Germline CDR1 MNHEY, CDR2 SVGEGT. With V trimmed by 2 bases and J by 7 bases, 5 bases remained unmatched. The CDR3 is 14 amino acids. Here the CDR3 reads CASSYRGGLNTQYF. CDR3 coding DNA: TGTGCCAGCAGTTACCGGGGGGGCCTCAATACGCAGTATTTT.

This clonotype was observed a handful of times. The chain couples TRBV28 to TRBJ2-1, with 10 bases that match TRBD2. The germline CDR1 and CDR2 sequences are MDHEN and SYDVKM. This CDR3 spans 15 amino acids. Trimming took 3 bases from V and 5 from J; bases not matched to a gene: 4. The CDR3 sequence is CASSFWTSGNNEQFF. Written as DNA, the CDR3 is TGTGCCAGCAGTTTTTGGACTAGCGGTAACAATGAGCAGTTCTTC.

This clonotype was seen repeatedly, ten times or more. The junction does not match germline at one end; this may be a read error. V gene TRBV5-1 combines with J gene TRBJ2-5; 7 bases match TRBD1. Germline V gene lookup returns CDR1 SGHRS and CDR2 YFSETQ. This CDR3 region has 12 residues. In DNA, the CDR3 is TGTGCCAGCAGTTCGGACAGGGAGACCCAGTACTTC. This encodes CASSSDRETQYF. The full variable domain, in which reference TRBV5-1 and TRBJ2-5 provide the parts outside the CDR3, is KAGVTQTPRYLIKTRGQQVTLSCSPISGHRSVSWYQQTPGQGLQFLFEYFSETQRNKGNFPGRFSGRQFSNSRSEMNVSTLELGDSALYLCASSSDRETQYFGPGTRLLVL.

V is TRBV28 and J is TRBJ2-1; D is uncertain. Trimming pared 8 bases from V and 1 base from J, leaving 12 bases between. Germline lookup yields CDR1 MDHEN and CDR2 SYDVKM. The CDR3 loop spans 14 amino acids. CDR3 nucleotides: TGTGCCAGCCTAAAACAAATTTCCTACAATGAGCAGTTCTTC. It encodes CASLKQISYNEQFF.

The V gene is TRBV19, the J gene TRBJ1-1, with a weak D call TRBD1 (6 bases). Germline-derived CDR1 and CDR2 are LNHDA and SQIVND (reference sequence). Trimming left V 6 bases short and J 2 bases short, with 16 bases between. The CDR3 is made up of 15 amino acids. The CDR3 region is CASRAPDRRNTEAFF. The CDR3 coding sequence is TGTGCCAGTAGGGCCCCTGACAGGAGAAACACTGAAGCTTTCTTT.

The V gene is TRBV6-5, the J gene TRBJ2-4; TRBD2 is a possible D gene (6 bases). V lost 2 bases and J 0 bases, leaving 17 bases between the germline ends. CDR1 and CDR2 from the germline V gene are MNHEY and SVGAGI. This CDR3 is built from 18 residues. DNA of the CDR3: TGTGCCAGCAGTTACGATTACCCAGTGGGACTAGCCAAAAACATTCAGTACTTC. This sequence encodes CASSYDYPVGLAKNIQYF.

This clonotype was found a few times. This rearrangement joins TRBV4-2 to TRBJ2-1, with TRBD2 identical over 8 bases. V gave up 2 bases and J gave up 0 bases; unmatched junction bases: 6. The length of the CDR3 is 17 residues. Germline CDR1 LGHNA, CDR2 YNFKEQ. CDR3 sequence (DNA): TGTGCCAGCAGCCAACCCCCCGGGACTAGCTCCTACAATGAGCAGTTCTTC. Translating it yields CASSQPPGTSSYNEQFF.